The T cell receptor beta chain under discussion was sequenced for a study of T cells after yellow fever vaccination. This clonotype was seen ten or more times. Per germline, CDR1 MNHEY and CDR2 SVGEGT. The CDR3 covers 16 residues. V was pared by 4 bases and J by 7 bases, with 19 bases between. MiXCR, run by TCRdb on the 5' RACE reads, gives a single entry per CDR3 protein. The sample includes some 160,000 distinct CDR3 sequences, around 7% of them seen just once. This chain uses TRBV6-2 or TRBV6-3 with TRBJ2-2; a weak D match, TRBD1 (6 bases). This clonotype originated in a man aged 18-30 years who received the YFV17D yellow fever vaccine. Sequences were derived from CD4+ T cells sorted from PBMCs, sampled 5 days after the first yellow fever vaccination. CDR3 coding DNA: TGTGCCAGCAGTTCTTCCCCCGGCAGGGGCCTCGGGGAGCTGTTTTTT. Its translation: CASSSSPGRGLGELFF.